The 11 T cell receptor beta chains listed next were all sequenced from one sample in a study of identical twins' blood T cells. TCRdb fed the 5' RACE reads into MiXCR, producing one record per CDR3 protein. The sample includes roughly 340,000 distinct CDR3 sequences, under 30% of them seen just once. The specimen was PBMCs. The receptors were sampled from a woman between 18 and 50 years old in good health.

This clonotype turned up a few times. The CDR3 region is CASSFGTGGSGELFF. The CDR3 DNA is TGTGCCAGCAGCTTCGGGACAGGGGGCTCCGGGGAGCTGTTTTTT. The chain employs TRBV11-2 and TRBJ2-2, with 12 positions matching TRBD1. The length of the CDR3 is 15 residues. The ends lost 3 bases at V and 6 bases at J; junction bases unmatched: 2. Germline V CDR1 and CDR2: SGHAT, FQNNGV.

This clonotype was recorded a few times. This chain joins TRBV29-1 and TRBJ1-1, with 8 bases lining up with TRBD1. The CDR3 is 13 residues long. The V gene's germline CDR1 is SQVTM and CDR2 ANQGSEA. V shed 6 bases, J shed 5 bases, and the junction held 8 bases outside the gene matches. Here the CDR3 DNA reads TGCAGCGTCGGACAGGGATTTGGAACTGAAGCTTTCTTT. Translated: CSVGQGFGTEAFF.

The chain carries TRBV20-1 and TRBJ1-2; D is uncertain. This CDR3 contains 12 residues. V lost 4 bases, J lost 3 bases, and 9 bases lay in between. Per the germline V gene, CDR1 is DFQATT and CDR2 is SNEGSKA (reference sequence). The CDR3 is CSAKAQDYGYTF. CDR3 DNA sequence: TGCAGTGCTAAGGCCCAGGACTATGGCTACACCTTC.

The rearrangement joins TRBV11-2 to TRBJ2-5; D is possibly TRBD2 (5 bases). Deletions cut 5 bases from V and 2 bases from J, with 12 bases between. Germline CDR1 reads SGHAT; CDR2 reads FQNNGV. The CDR3 loop spans 14 amino acids. CDR3 sequence: CASSTGLAQETQYF. The CDR3 DNA reads as TGTGCCAGCAGCACTGGACTCGCTCAAGAGACCCAGTACTTC.

This clonotype has just a few counts. The V and J genes are TRBV7-3 and TRBJ2-2; D unclear. Germline V gene lookup returns CDR1 SGHTA and CDR2 FQGTGA. Trimming removed 2 bases from V and 6 bases from J, with 10 bases in between. This CDR3 is 14 amino acids long. CDR3 residues: CASSLRKEAGELFF. As DNA, the CDR3 is TGTGCCAGCAGCTTACGCAAGGAAGCCGGGGAGCTGTTTTTT. Filled out from reference TRBV7-3 and TRBJ2-2, the complete variable domain reads GAGVSQTPSNKVTEKGKYVELRCDPISGHTALYWYRQSLGQGPEFLIYFQGTGAADDSGLPNDRFFAVRPEGSVSTLKIQRTERGDSAVYLCASSLRKEAGELFFGEGSRLTVL.

This clonotype came up many times. The chain links TRBV4-1 to TRBJ2-7; no clear D. The CDR3 extends over 13 amino acids. V lost 3 bases and J 1 base, leaving 7 bases between the germline ends. From germline, CDR1 is MGHRA and CDR2 YSYEKL. The CDR3 here is CASSQGSSYEQYF. The CDR3 DNA sequence: TGCGCCAGCAGCCAGGGGTCATCCTACGAGCAGTACTTC.

The DNA for the CDR3 is TGCAGTGCTAGATTAGCGGGAGGGCCATTTTACGAGCAGTACTTC. Residues: CSARLAGGPFYEQYF. The V gene is TRBV20-1, the J gene TRBJ2-7; 11 bases agree with TRBD2. Germline-derived CDR1 and CDR2 are DFQATT and SNEGSKA (reference sequence). The J segment lost 4 bases and the V segment lost 2 bases, leaving 7 bases of the junction unmatched. The CDR3 totals 15 residues.

The CDR3 spells CASSMTGSGANVLTF. The CDR3, as DNA: TGTGCCAGCAGCATGACCGGATCTGGGGCCAACGTCCTGACTTTC. The chain joins TRBV7-2 to TRBJ2-6; D not resolved. The CDR3 is made up of 15 amino acids. V was clipped by 5 bases and J by 1 base, with 9 bases between them. CDR1 is SGHTA, CDR2 FQGNSA, per germline. The whole variable domain, filled in from reference TRBV7-2 and TRBJ2-6, reads GAGVSQSPSNKVTEKGKDVELRCDPISGHTALYWYRQSLGQGLEFLIYFQGNSAPDKSGLPSDRFSAERTGGSVSTLTIQRTQQEDSAVYLCASSMTGSGANVLTFGAGSRLTVL.

This clonotype came up many times. V is TRBV7-6 and J is TRBJ2-1; D call uncertain. Trimming left V 2 bases short and J 4 bases short, with 12 bases between. Germline V gene sequence: CDR1 SGHVS, CDR2 FNYEAQ. The CDR3 is 15 residues long. CDR3 sequence reads: CASSLLSDSYNEQFF. CDR3 coding DNA: TGTGCCAGCAGCTTACTGAGCGACTCGTACAATGAGCAGTTCTTC.

This clonotype was recorded a few times. This rearrangement joins TRBV20-1 to TRBJ2-3; weak D call: TRBD2 (5 bases). This CDR3 contains 14 residues. Germline V gene lookup returns CDR1 DFQATT and CDR2 SNEGSKA (reference sequence). The V and J ends lost 6 bases and 6 bases respectively, with 19 bases between them. CDR3 region: CSAPPRGHIDTQYF. CDR3 DNA sequence: TGCAGTGCCCCCCCACGAGGGCACATTGATACGCAGTATTTT.

This clonotype was observed a handful of times. The genes are TRBV10-3 and TRBJ2-1; D might be TRBD2 (5 bases). Germline CDR1 and CDR2: ENHRY and SYGVKD. CDR3 length equals 13 residues. V dropped 2 bases and J dropped 6 bases, with 8 bases sitting between them. The CDR3 DNA reads TGTGCCATCAGTGAGGGGAGATCCAATGAGCAGTTCTTC. Protein sequence: CAISEGRSNEQFF.